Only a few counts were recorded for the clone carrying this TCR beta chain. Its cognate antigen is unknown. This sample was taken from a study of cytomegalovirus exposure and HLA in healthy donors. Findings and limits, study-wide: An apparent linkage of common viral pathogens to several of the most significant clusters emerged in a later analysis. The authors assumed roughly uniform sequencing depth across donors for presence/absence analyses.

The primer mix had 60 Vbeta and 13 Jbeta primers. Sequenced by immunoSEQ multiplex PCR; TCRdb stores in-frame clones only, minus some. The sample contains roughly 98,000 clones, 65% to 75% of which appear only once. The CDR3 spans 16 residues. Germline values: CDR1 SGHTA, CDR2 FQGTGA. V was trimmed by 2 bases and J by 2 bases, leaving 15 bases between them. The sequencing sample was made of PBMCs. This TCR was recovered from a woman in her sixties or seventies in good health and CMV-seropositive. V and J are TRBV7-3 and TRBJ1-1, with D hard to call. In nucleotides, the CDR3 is TGTGCCAGCAGCTTAGTCCCAGGTGTATTAAACACTGAAGCTTTCTTT. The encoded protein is CASSLVPGVLNTEAFF.